This T cell receptor beta chain comes out of a study of blood T cell repertoires in COVID-19. Study in general: PBMCs, B-cell-depleted T cells, or T cells provided the cDNA or gDNA that made up the material.

In the original analysis: Reference gene primers were amplified, and this amplification served to estimate nucleated cell counts. This table comes from immunoSEQ multiplex PCR, and its TCRdb copy is limited to in-frame clones, with some not included. Clone size and the V and J calls come from that table; the DNA yielded D and trimming. The data contain about 64,000 clones, 78% of them seen just once; the ten biggest clones take up 14%. Seattle enrolled patients during active infection and tracked them longitudinally. Trimming cost V 3 bases and J 1 base, with 13 bases left between them. The CDR3 is 15 residues long. The germline gives CDR1 MNHEY, CDR2 SMNVEV (reference sequence).

The chain has TRBV27 and TRBJ2-7, with D hard to call. This receptor was obtained from a man between 60 and 75 years old with COVID-19, enrolled during active disease. Sequencing was performed on peripheral blood. CDR3 in amino acids: CASSFSGRNSYEQYF. The CDR3 region has the DNA TGTGCCAGCAGTTTCTCAGGCCGGAATTCCTACGAGCAGTACTTC.